This T cell receptor beta chain was documented in a study of glioma-infiltrating T cells. Notes on the study in general: Only very few CDR3 sequences appeared in both tissue and blood. Non-neoplastic patients had below-expected tissue-blood divergence, while all gliomas exceeded expectation.

Trimming took off 11 bases at V and 5 bases at J, with 18 bases between the two ends. This CDR3 has 13 residues. The germline V gene has CDR1 MNHEY and CDR2 SVGEGT. Amplification of TCR alpha and beta CDR3 regions from RNA used iRepertoire nested multiplex PCR. For one-step reverse transcription and amplification, about 85-400 ng of tissue mRNA or PBMC total RNA was used. From the multiplex PCR reads, TCRdb called clonotypes with MiXCR, one entry per CDR3 protein. The sample records fewer than 7,500 distinct CDR3 sequences, less than 50% being singletons. Concerning this clonotype: What it binds is not known.

This TCR was sampled from a human donor with low-grade glioma or glioblastoma, undergoing nonglioma brain surgery, or in good health (not recorded which). What was sequenced was glioma tissue, nonneoplastic brain tissue, or PBMCs (not recorded which). The genes are TRBV6-2 or TRBV6-3 and TRBJ1-1; TRBD1 is a possible D gene (6 bases). The chain's CDR3 is CASDWGLGTEAFF. The CDR3 coding sequence is TGTGCCTCAGACTGGGGGCTGGGAACTGAAGCTTTCTTT.